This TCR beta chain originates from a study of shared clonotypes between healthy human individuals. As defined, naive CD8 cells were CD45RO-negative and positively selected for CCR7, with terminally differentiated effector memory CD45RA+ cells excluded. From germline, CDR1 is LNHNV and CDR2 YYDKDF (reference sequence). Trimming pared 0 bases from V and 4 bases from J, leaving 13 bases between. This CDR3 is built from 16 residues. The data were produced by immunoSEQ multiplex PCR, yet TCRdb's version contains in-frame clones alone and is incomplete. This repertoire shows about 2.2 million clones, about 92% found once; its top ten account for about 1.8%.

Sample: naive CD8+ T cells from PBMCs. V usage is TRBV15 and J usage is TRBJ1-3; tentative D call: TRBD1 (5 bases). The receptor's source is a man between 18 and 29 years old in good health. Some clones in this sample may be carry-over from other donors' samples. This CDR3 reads CATSRDIGGAGNTIYF. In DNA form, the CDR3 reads TGTGCCACCAGCAGAGATATCGGGGGAGCCGGAAACACCATATATTTT.